This TCR beta chain originates from a study of vaccination effects on CD4 cells after COVID-19. On this clone: Its antigen is unidentified.

Only in-frame clones appear in the TCRdb table, and some are missing; sequencing was by immunoSEQ multiplex PCR. The sample has about 64,000 clones; 70% to 85% are singletons. At the end of around 11 days of culture, CD4+ T cells were isolated. Their SARS-CoV-2 infection, verified by PCR, occurred between March and December 2020. Researchers swapped half the medium for IL-2 medium on both days 3 and 7. Whole-study results and caveats: The study had few convalescent patients and no early post-infection timepoints.

V was pared by 6 bases and J by 10 bases, with 15 bases between. Germline V gene sequence: CDR1 LNHDA, CDR2 SQIVND (reference sequence). There are 12 residues in the CDR3. The specimen was CD4+ T cells from PBMCs cultured without peptide, collected before COVID-19 vaccination. The sequence was collected from a human donor who had a prior SARS-CoV-2 infection. V is TRBV19 and J is TRBJ1-1; the D is unclear. CDR3 nucleotides: TGTGCCAGTAGCCCCCCCGGGATCTCAGCTTTCTTT. This encodes CASSPPGISAFF. Using reference TRBV19 and TRBJ1-1 for the parts outside the CDR3, the full variable domain is DGGITQSPKYLFRKEGQNVTLSCEQNLNHDAMYWYRQDPGQGLRLIYYSQIVNDFQKGDIAEGYSVSREKKESFPLTVTSAQKNPTAFYLCASSPPGISAFFGQGTRLTVV.